This TCR beta chain comes out of a study of blood T cell repertoires in COVID-19. Overall study context: T cells, B-cell-depleted T cells, or PBMCs provided the cDNA or gDNA that served as material.

Clones were read by immunoSEQ multiplex PCR, and TCRdb kept only the in-frame ones, dropping some. Of over 45,000 clones listed, 82% are singletons. This TCR came from a man in his forties with acute or convalescent COVID-19. Sequencing was performed on peripheral blood.

The CDR3 reads CASSPQQRTGAANGYTF. The DNA for the CDR3 is TGTGCCAGCAGCCCCCAGCAGCGGACAGGGGCAGCGAATGGCTACACCTTC. This chain joins TRBV7-9 and TRBJ1-2, with TRBD1 matching 9 bases. The V gene's germline CDR1 is SEHNR and CDR2 FQNEAQ (reference sequence). The CDR3 sequence is 17 residues long. The J segment lost 6 bases and the V segment lost 5 bases, leaving 16 bases of the junction unmatched. Variable domain in full (rest from reference TRBV7-9 and TRBJ1-2): DTGVSQNPRHKITKRGQNVTFRCDPISEHNRLYWYRQTLGQGPEFLTYFQNEAQLEKSRLLSDRFSAERPKGSFSTLEIQRTEQGDSAMYLCASSPQQRTGAANGYTFGSGTRLTVV.